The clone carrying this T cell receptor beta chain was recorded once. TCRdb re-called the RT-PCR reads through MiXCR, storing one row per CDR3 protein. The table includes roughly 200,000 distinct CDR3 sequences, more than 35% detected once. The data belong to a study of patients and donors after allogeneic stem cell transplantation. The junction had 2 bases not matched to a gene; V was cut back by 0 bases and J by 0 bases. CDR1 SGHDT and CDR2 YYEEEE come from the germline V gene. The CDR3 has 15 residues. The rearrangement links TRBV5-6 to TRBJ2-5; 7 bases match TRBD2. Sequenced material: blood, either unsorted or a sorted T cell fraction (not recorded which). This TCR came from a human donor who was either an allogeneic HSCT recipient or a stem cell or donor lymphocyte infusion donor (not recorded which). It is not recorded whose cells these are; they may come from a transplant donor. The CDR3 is CASSLATSDQETQYF. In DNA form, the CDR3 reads TGTGCCAGCAGCTTGGCCACTAGCGACCAAGAGACCCAGTACTTC.